This passage covers 29 T cell receptor beta chains from one sample sequenced in a study of breast tumors, draining lymph nodes, adjacent tissues. Samples came from axillary lymph nodes draining the breast cancer. TCRdb re-called the multiplex PCR reads through MiXCR, storing one row per CDR3 protein. The data hold some 100,000 distinct CDR3 sequences, with approximately 22% observed a single time. The source material was axillary lymph node tissue. Receptors originate from a female donor with breast cancer. Some clones in this sample may be carry-over from other donors' samples.

This clonotype appeared many times. This rearrangement joins TRBV9 to TRBJ2-3, with D tentatively TRBD1 (5 bases). CDR3 length equals 17 residues. Germline CDR1 and CDR2: SGDLS and YYNGEE. Trimming took off 2 bases at V and 1 base at J, with 17 bases between the two ends. This chain's CDR3 is CASSVDPRQGRTDTQYF. The CDR3 coding sequence is TGTGCCAGCAGCGTGGATCCTCGGCAGGGTCGCACAGATACGCAGTATTTT.

This clonotype was detected many times. This chain connects TRBV7-2 to TRBJ2-7; TRBD1 might be the D (5 bases). Germline CDR1 and CDR2: SGHTA and FQGNSA. V was cut by 3 bases and J by 4 bases, with 16 bases left in between. CDR3 length: 15 residues. CDR3 in DNA: TGTGCCAGCAGCTTCGACAGCTATATATCTTACGAGCAGTACTTC. Its protein is CASSFDSYISYEQYF.

This clonotype was observed a handful of times. A junction boundary mismatches the germline segment, possibly from a read error. The rearrangement uses TRBV5-8 and TRBJ2-3; no definite D call. There are 11 residues in the CDR3. Per the germline V gene, CDR1 is SGHTS and CDR2 is YDEGEE. The CDR3 DNA is TGTGCCAGCAGCTTCTCAGATACGCGGTATTTT. It specifies CASSFSDTRYF.

This clonotype appeared many times. The gene calls are TRBV9 and TRBJ2-7, with unresolved D. The CDR3 loop spans 14 amino acids. Germline CDR1 is SGDLS and CDR2 is YYNGEE. V was cut by 0 bases and J by 1 base, with 8 bases left in between. The CDR3 sequence is CASSVGSQSYEQYF. The DNA of the CDR3 is TGTGCCAGCAGCGTAGGGAGTCAGTCCTACGAGCAGTACTTC.

Details on this clonotype: Just one base apart from a much larger clone, this may be a read error. The CDR3 region has the DNA TGTGCCAGCAGGGCTGGAGTCTCTGGAAACACCATATATTTT. Translation: CASRAGVSGNTIYF. The chain carries TRBV7-2 and TRBJ1-3; D gene ambiguous. The CDR3 spans 14 residues. Germline loops: CDR1 SGHTA, CDR2 FQGNSA. V lost 6 bases to trimming and J lost 0 bases, with 9 bases between them. The whole variable domain, filled in from reference TRBV7-2 and TRBJ1-3, reads GAGVSQSPSNKVTEKGKDVELRCDPISGHTALYWYRQSLGQGLEFLIYFQGNSAPDKSGLPSDRFSAERTGGSVSTLTIQRTQQEDSAVYLCASRAGVSGNTIYFGEGSWLTVV.

The CDR3 coding sequence is TGCAGTGCTAGTCCGGGACAGGGGGCCATCAATTCACCCCTCCACTTT. Translated: CSASPGQGAINSPLHF. This chain joins TRBV20-1 and TRBJ1-6, with 12 bases matching TRBD1. This CDR3 comprises 16 residues. Looked up from germline, CDR1 is DFQATT and CDR2 is SNEGSKA (reference sequence). V shed 3 bases and J 7 bases; nucleotides not matched to a gene: 7.

In its sample, this clonotype was seen a few times. This chain links TRBV10-3 with TRBJ1-3, with 8 nucleotides matching TRBD1. This CDR3 is built from 13 residues. J gave up 7 bases and V 6 bases, and 5 bases lay outside the gene matches. The germline V gene has CDR1 ENHRY and CDR2 SYGVKD. CDR3 DNA sequence: TGTGCCATCAGGGACAGGGAGGGGAACACCATATATTTT. Translating it yields CAIRDREGNTIYF.

This clonotype has ten or more counts. The V and J genes are TRBV5-1 and TRBJ1-6, with 7 bases lining up with TRBD1. The CDR3 has 17 residues. From germline, CDR1 is SGHRS and CDR2 YFSETQ. J was trimmed by 9 bases and V by 0 bases; bases with no gene match: 12. The CDR3 loop is CASSLGTGPGGGSPLHF. CDR3 coding DNA: TGCGCCAGCAGCTTGGGGACAGGACCCGGCGGGGGTTCACCCCTCCACTTT.

This sequence joins TRBV5-6 and TRBJ2-1; D unresolved. Germline V CDR1 and CDR2: SGHDT, YYEEEE. Between the trimmed V and J ends, which lost 0 bases and 1 base, there was a span of 5 bases. The CDR3 sequence is 14 residues long. CDR3 bases: TGTGCCAGCAGCTTGGTGGGGTCCTACAATGAGCAGTTCTTC. Amino acids: CASSLVGSYNEQFF.

This clonotype has at least ten counts. The chain links TRBV30 to TRBJ1-2; 7 nucleotides align to TRBD1. Germline CDR1 GTSNPN, CDR2 SVGIG (reference sequence). The CDR3 runs to 14 residues. V gave up 0 bases and J gave up 4 bases; unmatched junction bases: 5. The CDR3 here is CAWSVGGGSYGYTF. CDR3 nucleotide sequence: TGTGCCTGGAGTGTAGGAGGGGGCTCCTATGGCTACACCTTC.

This clonotype has a count of ten or more. This chain joins TRBV14 and TRBJ2-1; 10 bases fit TRBD1. CDR3 length: 17 amino acids. After removal of 0 bases from V and 4 bases from J, the junction contained 6 bases not matched to a gene. CDR1 and CDR2 (germline): SGHDN, FVKESK. For the CDR3, the DNA is TGTGCCAGCAGCCAAGACCCGGGACAGGGGAATTACAATGAGCAGTTCTTC. It specifies CASSQDPGQGNYNEQFF.

About this clonotype itself: A much larger clone sits a single nucleotide away, making a read error possible. Since the CDR3 does not end with the conserved phenylalanine or tryptophan, this likely comes from a read error. This chain joins TRBV30 and TRBJ2-7; D might be TRBD1 (6 bases). The germline CDR1 and CDR2 sequences are GTSNPN and SVGIG (reference sequence). Between the trimmed V and J ends, which lost 0 bases and 2 bases, there was a span of 14 bases. The CDR3 runs to 15 residues. The CDR3 protein is CAWSVELQGPYEQYL. The DNA of the CDR3 is TGTGCCTGGAGTGTAGAGTTACAGGGACCCTACGAGCAGTACCTC.

The rearrangement uses TRBV12-3 or TRBV12-4 and TRBJ2-3, with 13 bases lining up with TRBD2. This CDR3 spans 16 amino acids. J gave up 2 bases and V 3 bases, and 2 bases lay outside the gene matches. CDR3 loop: CASSFGLAGATDTQYF. CDR3 bases: TGTGCCAGCAGTTTCGGACTAGCGGGAGCCACAGATACGCAGTATTTT.

This clonotype was seen ten or more times. V and J are TRBV6-5 and TRBJ1-2; 8 bases line up with TRBD1. The trim removed 4 bases at V and 6 bases at J, leaving 7 bases unmatched. Germline CDR1 MNHEY, CDR2 SVGAGI. This CDR3 has 14 amino acids. For the CDR3, the DNA is TGTGCCAGCAGTTCGGGGGACAGGACGAATGGCTACACCTTC. Its protein is CASSSGDRTNGYTF.

The chain employs TRBV3-1 and TRBJ2-4, with D perhaps assigned TRBD1 or TRBD2 (5 bases each). Trimming left V 4 bases short and J 5 bases short, with 9 bases between. The germline CDR1 and CDR2 sequences are LGHDT and YNNKEL (reference sequence). CDR3 length: 13 amino acids. CDR3 in DNA: TGTGCCAGCAGCCCGGGACCAGAAAACATTCAGTACTTC. This encodes CASSPGPENIQYF.

This clonotype was counted at least ten times. The rearrangement uses TRBV19 and TRBJ2-7; 8 bases agree with TRBD1. Germline CDR1 reads LNHDA; CDR2 reads SQIVND (reference sequence). V was pared by 5 bases and J by 2 bases, with 8 bases of the junction left unmatched. This CDR3 contains 15 residues. DNA for the CDR3: TGTGCCAGTAGTGTTGCGGGACAGGCGGCCTACGAGCAGTACTTC. This gives the protein CASSVAGQAAYEQYF.

There are many counts of this clonotype. The J gene is TRBJ2-7, the V gene TRBV4-1, with 10 positions matching TRBD1. V shed 6 bases, J shed 2 bases, and the junction held 4 bases outside the gene matches. This CDR3 is built from 14 residues. Germline loops: CDR1 MGHRA, CDR2 YSYEKL. Written as DNA, the CDR3 is TGCGCCAGCAGTTTCGACAGGGGGCCCTACGAGCAGTACTTC. Its translation is CASSFDRGPYEQYF.

This clonotype was seen repeatedly, ten times or more. J is TRBJ2-2 and V is TRBV7-3; no definite D call. This CDR3 has 13 amino acids. CDR1 and CDR2 from the germline V gene are SGHTA and FQGTGA. Trimming left V 3 bases short and J 5 bases short, with 7 bases between. The CDR3, as DNA: TGTGCCAGCAGCTTTACAACGACCGGGGAGCTGTTTTTT. Its translation: CASSFTTTGELFF.

In this sample, this clonotype turned up once. The chain employs TRBV7-9 and TRBJ1-1; D not certain. V lost 1 base, J lost 3 bases, and 6 bases lay in between. The germline V gene has CDR1 SEHNR and CDR2 FQNEAQ (reference sequence). The CDR3 runs 13 residues. CDR3 in DNA: TGTGCCAGCAGCTTAGTTATAGACACTGAAGCTTTCTTT. Translated: CASSLVIDTEAFF. Full variable domain (outside the CDR3, taken from reference TRBV7-9 and TRBJ1-1): DTGVSQNPRHKITKRGQNVTFRCDPISEHNRLYWYRQTLGQGPEFLTYFQNEAQLEKSRLLSDRFSAERPKGSFSTLEIQRTEQGDSAMYLCASSLVIDTEAFFGQGTRLTVV.

The gene calls are TRBV5-1 and TRBJ1-1; D is ambiguous. The CDR3 runs to 14 residues. V gave up 4 bases and J gave up 5 bases, with 15 bases separating them. The V gene's germline CDR1 is SGHRS and CDR2 YFSETQ. The CDR3, as DNA: TGCGCCAGCAGCCCCCTTGGTACGGAGACTGAAGCTTTCTTT. It yields the protein CASSPLGTETEAFF.

V is TRBV12-3 or TRBV12-4 and J is TRBJ2-3; the match to TRBD2 covers 8 bases. This CDR3 has 13 residues. Trimming removed 3 bases from V and 4 bases from J; junction bases left unmatched: 0. CDR3 bases: TGTGCCAGCAGTTTGCGGGGGGCAGATACGCAGTATTTT. This encodes CASSLRGADTQYF.

V is TRBV6-1 and J is TRBJ1-4; D is uncertain. Germline lookup yields CDR1 MNHNS and CDR2 SASEGT. CDR3 length: 17 amino acids. Trimming removed 4 bases at V and 0 bases at J, with 15 bases between. The DNA of the CDR3 is TGTGCCAGCAGTGTTTACCCCTGCCGGGCAACTAATGAAAAACTGTTTTTT. It yields the protein CASSVYPCRATNEKLFF.

As regards this clonotype: A much larger clone lies a single base off, so this may be a read error. The chain combines TRBV5-1 with TRBJ2-2, with D unresolved. CDR1 is SGHRS, CDR2 YFSETQ, per germline. The CDR3 loop spans 14 amino acids. CDR3 coding DNA: TGCGCCGGCAGCTTTAAACCGATCACCGGGGAGCTGTTTTTT. Translated: CAGSFKPITGELFF.

This clonotype was seen many times. The chain combines TRBV2 with TRBJ1-2; the D gene is possibly TRBD1 (5 bases). V was clipped by 3 bases and J by 8 bases, with 19 bases between them. The CDR3 covers 15 residues. Germline assignment: CDR1 SNHLY and CDR2 FYNNEI. The DNA of the CDR3 is TGTGCCAGCAGTGAGCAAGGGGCAGGCGCCCCAGGCTACACCTTC. Protein: CASSEQGAGAPGYTF. The full variable domain, completed using reference TRBV2 and TRBJ1-2, is EPEVTQTPSHQVTQMGQEVILRCVPISNHLYFYWYRQILGQKVEFLVSFYNNEISEKSEIFDDQFSVERPDGSNFTLKIRSTKLEDSAMYFCASSEQGAGAPGYTFGSGTRLTVV.

This clonotype was observed at least ten times. V gene TRBV2 combines with J gene TRBJ1-2; 8 bases fit TRBD1. Trimming took 4 bases from V and 4 from J; bases not matched to a gene: 29. The germline V gene has CDR1 SNHLY and CDR2 FYNNEI. The CDR3 totals 22 residues. The DNA for the CDR3 is TGTGCCAGCAGTGGCTTCGGGGAGTTGTCGGGACAGGCTCTTTTTTTCCCCTATGGCTACACCTTC. It specifies CASSGFGELSGQALFFPYGYTF.

This clonotype was recorded many times. This chain links TRBV2 with TRBJ1-4, with D possibly matching TRBD1 (5 bases). This CDR3 contains 12 residues. Germline V gives CDR1 SNHLY, CDR2 FYNNEI. The V end was cut by 7 bases, the J end by 8 bases, with 11 bases between. In nucleotides, the CDR3 is TGTGCCAGCACCAGGGTAAAGGAAAAACTGTTTTTT. Translation: CASTRVKEKLFF.

This clonotype appeared a few times. Sequence at one end of the junction differs from germline and may be a read error. The V gene is TRBV5-1, the J gene TRBJ2-6; D ambiguous. CDR3 length equals 15 residues. The germline V gene has CDR1 SGHRS and CDR2 YFSETQ. CDR3 sequence (DNA): TGCGCCGGCAGCACCGGAAGATCTGGGGCCAACGTCCTGACTTTC. Amino acids: CAGSTGRSGANVLTF.

This clonotype was detected ten times or more. The chain is built from TRBV10-3 and TRBJ2-2; 10 bases line up with TRBD2. Germline loops: CDR1 ENHRY, CDR2 SYGVKD. V trimming: 3 bases; J trimming: 0 bases; junction bases outside the gene matches: 7. This CDR3 region has 18 residues. The CDR3 coding sequence is TGTGCCATCAGTGATGGGCTAGCGGGGGTTTCGAACACCGGGGAGCTGTTTTTT. It encodes CAISDGLAGVSNTGELFF.

This clonotype has a handful of counts. This chain links TRBV11-3 with TRBJ2-2; the D is unclear. The germline V and J ends were trimmed by 3 bases and 0 bases, with 11 bases remaining between them. The CDR3 sequence is 16 residues long. Germline loops: CDR1 SGHNT, CDR2 YENEEA. The chain's CDR3 is CASSLGGISNTGELFF. The CDR3 DNA reads as TGTGCCAGCAGCTTGGGTGGAATCTCGAACACCGGGGAGCTGTTTTTT.